The T cell receptor (beta chain) described here comes from a study of beta chain features in type 1 diabetes (dated by TCRdb to the late 2010s). Turning to the overall study: Mean age, gender distribution, total cell number and subset yield were not different between patients and healthy donors. A total of roughly 98,000,000 sorted cells were examined across all samples, and RNA yield correlated strongly with the number of cells per subset. In the study, TCRB repertoires of sorted circulating CD4+ T cell subsets from recently diagnosed type 1 diabetes patients were compared with those of matched healthy donors. Whereas all 30 or so donors provided naive and central memory subsets, regulatory and stem cell-like memory subsets were isolated from just 8 patients and about 8 healthy donors.

The junction carries 15 bases between V and J, which are trimmed by 2 bases and 4 bases respectively. The CDR3, from cysteine to phenylalanine, totals 16 residues. The CDR3 DNA has 48 bases and is translated from base 1. The germline V gene gives CDR1 as SNHLY and CDR2 as FYNNEI. What the authors observed across the whole study: PCR may preferentially amplify shorter templates, but because patient and control samples were amplified and corrected together, any resulting skew would affect both groups equally. Type 1 diabetes patients showed a moderate but significant shortening of TCRB CDR3 length in all four CD4+ subsets. HLA sub-analyses involved small numbers of individuals, so any influence of HLA type on TCRB rearrangement remained unresolved. Patients with type 1 diabetes made fewer insertions and deleted more nucleotides at VDJ recombination sites, implying thymic rearrangement abnormalities. Naive, central memory and regulatory TCRB repertoires appeared to be more alike among patients than among healthy donors. Because cDNA was sequenced instead of genomic DNA, highly expressing activated cells could be over-represented, though the groups showed no difference in activation or CD3 levels.

All of the isolated RNA was reverse transcribed with the High Capacity cDNA Reverse Transcription Kit, so expressed TCRB transcripts were sequenced. Stem cell-like memory T cell samples underwent survey-depth immunoSEQ sequencing, averaging approximately 1 million total reads per sample. After sorted cells were lysed in RLT buffer, RNA was extracted with DNase-treated RNeasy Micro or Mini kits, with the choice depending on cell number. Each cell subset was processed separately to prevent cross-contamination, with patient and healthy donor samples processed together. TCRB sequences were amplified from cDNA with the immunoSEQ multiplex PCR, producing 87-bp fragments spanning the CDR3 region. Sequencing of the amplicons was performed on the Illumina HiSeq platform. In the paper's pipeline: PCR bias was computationally corrected using synthetic template baselines, reads within Hamming distance 2 were collapsed, and singletons that could not be merged were discarded. Reads were aligned to IMGT to assign V, D and J genes, CDR3 length, and insertions or deletions at six rearrangement sites. Within each subset, clonotype counts were normalized to sorted cell number, and only after that were true diversity and Gini coefficients computed with the tcR R package. The overlap coefficient, calculated on TCRB nucleotide sequences, was used to measure repertoire sharing. TCRdb carries this immuneACCESS record with in-frame sequences only. Its versions omit some clonotypes, under half of them owing to an unresolved V gene in the studies checked, with the rest unexplained. That table supplies the V and J calls and clone size; D and trimming were determined from the DNA. This sample is represented by more than 15,000 clones; 60% to 75% of them were singletons. The ten largest clones capture 0.79% of the sample.

Note on this clone: Its antigen specificity is not known. Base qualities are missing; no much larger clone stands one base away.

A single peripheral blood draw of around 0.11 L on average was collected from each donor into heparinised tubes. A BD FACSAria II and a panel including CD45RO, CCR7, CD25, CD127, CD95 and CD27 were used to sort naive, central memory, regulatory and stem cell-like memory CD4+ T cells. A purity above 95% was achieved for all sorted populations. PBMCs were separated immediately by Lymphoprep density gradient centrifugation and were stained directly, without being cultured. Samples were stained and sorted in pairs, with one healthy donor and one patient per experiment, so that batch effects were minimized.

The chain is assembled from TRBV2 and TRBJ1-3; the D gene remains uncertain. This receptor was identified in a man younger than 40 with type 1 diabetes. Material: stem cell memory CD4+ T cells from blood. Reading the label with the study, this specimen's cell subset or site is: stem cell-like memory CD4+ T cells. The nucleotides are TGTGCCAGCAGTGAAAGAGGTCTTCGCCAAGGAAACACCATATATTTT. Translated, it reads CASSERGLRQGNTIYF.